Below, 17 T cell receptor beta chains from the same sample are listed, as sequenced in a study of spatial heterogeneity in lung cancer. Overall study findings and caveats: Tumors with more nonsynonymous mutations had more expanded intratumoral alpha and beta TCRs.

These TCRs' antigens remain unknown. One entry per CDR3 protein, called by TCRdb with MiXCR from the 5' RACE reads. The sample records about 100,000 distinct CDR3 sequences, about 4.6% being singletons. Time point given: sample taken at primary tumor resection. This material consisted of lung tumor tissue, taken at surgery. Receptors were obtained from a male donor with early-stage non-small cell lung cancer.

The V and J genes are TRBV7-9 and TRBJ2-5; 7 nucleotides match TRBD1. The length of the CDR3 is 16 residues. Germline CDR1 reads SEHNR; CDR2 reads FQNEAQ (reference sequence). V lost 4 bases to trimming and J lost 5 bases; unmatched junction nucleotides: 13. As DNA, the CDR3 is TGTGCCAGCAGCTCCCCCAACAGGGGCGCGAAGGAGACCCAGTACTTC. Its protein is CASSSPNRGAKETQYF.

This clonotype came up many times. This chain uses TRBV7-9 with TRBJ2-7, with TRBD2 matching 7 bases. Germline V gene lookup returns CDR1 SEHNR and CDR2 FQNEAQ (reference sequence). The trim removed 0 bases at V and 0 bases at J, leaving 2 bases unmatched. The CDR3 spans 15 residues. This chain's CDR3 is CASSLAGGSSYEQYF. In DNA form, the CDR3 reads TGTGCCAGCAGCTTAGCCGGGGGGAGCTCCTACGAGCAGTACTTC.

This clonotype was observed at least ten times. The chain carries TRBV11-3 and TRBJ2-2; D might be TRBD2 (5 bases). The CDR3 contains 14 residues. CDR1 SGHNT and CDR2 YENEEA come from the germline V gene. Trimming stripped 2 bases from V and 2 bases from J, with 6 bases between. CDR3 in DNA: TGTGCCAGCAGCTTACGGGGTAACACCGGGGAGCTGTTTTTT. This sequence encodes CASSLRGNTGELFF.

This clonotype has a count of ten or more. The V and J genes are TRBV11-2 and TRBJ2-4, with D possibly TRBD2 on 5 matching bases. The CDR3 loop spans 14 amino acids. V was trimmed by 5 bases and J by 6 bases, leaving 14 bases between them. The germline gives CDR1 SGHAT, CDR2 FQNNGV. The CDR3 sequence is CASSQQRTGNIQYF. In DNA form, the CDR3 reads TGTGCCAGCAGCCAACAGCGGACTGGAAACATTCAGTACTTC. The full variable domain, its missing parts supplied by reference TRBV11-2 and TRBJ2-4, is EAGVAQSPRYKIIEKRQSVAFWCNPISGHATLYWYQQILGQGPKLLIQFQNNGVVDDSQLPKDRFSAERLKGVDSTLKIQPAKLEDSAVYLCASSQQRTGNIQYFGAGTRLSVL.

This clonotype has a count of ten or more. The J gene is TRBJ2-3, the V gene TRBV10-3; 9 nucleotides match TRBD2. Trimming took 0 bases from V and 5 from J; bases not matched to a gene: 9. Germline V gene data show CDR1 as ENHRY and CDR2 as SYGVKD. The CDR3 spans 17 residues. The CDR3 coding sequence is TGTGCCATCAGTGAGTCGGTTAGCGGGAGTGTCAAAGATACGCAGTATTTT. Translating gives CAISESVSGSVKDTQYF.

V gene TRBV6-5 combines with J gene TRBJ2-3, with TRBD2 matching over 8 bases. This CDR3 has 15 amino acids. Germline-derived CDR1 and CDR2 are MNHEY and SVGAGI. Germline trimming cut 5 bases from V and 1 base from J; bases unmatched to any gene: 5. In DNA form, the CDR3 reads TGTGCCAGCAGTCCAGCGGGAGTTGGCACAGATACGCAGTATTTT. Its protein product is CASSPAGVGTDTQYF.

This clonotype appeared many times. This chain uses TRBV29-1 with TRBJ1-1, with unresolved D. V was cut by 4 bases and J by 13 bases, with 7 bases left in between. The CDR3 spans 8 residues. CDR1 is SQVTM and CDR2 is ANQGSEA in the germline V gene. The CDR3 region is CSVGASFF. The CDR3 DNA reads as TGCAGCGTTGGCGCTAGTTTCTTT.

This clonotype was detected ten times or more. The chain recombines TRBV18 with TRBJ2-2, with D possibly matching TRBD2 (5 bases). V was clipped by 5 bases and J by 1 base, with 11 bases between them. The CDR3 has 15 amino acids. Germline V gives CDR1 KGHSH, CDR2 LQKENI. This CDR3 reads CASSLSGKNTGELFF. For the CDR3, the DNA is TGTGCCAGCTCATTATCCGGGAAGAACACCGGGGAGCTGTTTTTT.

The CDR3 loop is CASSFTRNEQFF. The CDR3 region has the DNA TGTGCCAGCAGCTTTACCAGGAATGAGCAGTTCTTC. The chain combines TRBV7-8 with TRBJ2-1; D gene ambiguous. Trimming removed 3 bases at V and 7 bases at J, with 7 bases between. CDR3 size: 12 residues. Germline V lookup: CDR1 SGHVS, CDR2 FQNEAQ.

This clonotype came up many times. The CDR3 reads CASSPGIWASYGYTF. CDR3 bases: TGCGCCAGCAGCCCGGGAATTTGGGCTTCGTATGGCTACACCTTC. The chain uses TRBV4-1 and TRBJ1-2; unclear D gene. V lost 4 bases, J lost 5 bases, and 17 bases lay in between. Germline-derived CDR1 and CDR2 are MGHRA and YSYEKL. The length of the CDR3 is 15 residues.

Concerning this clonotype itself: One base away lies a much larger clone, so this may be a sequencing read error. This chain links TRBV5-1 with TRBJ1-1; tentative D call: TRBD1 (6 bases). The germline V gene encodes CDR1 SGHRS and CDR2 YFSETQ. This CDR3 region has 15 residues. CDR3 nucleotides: TGCACCAGCAGCTTGGAAGGGAACAGGGTAAAGGAAGCTTTCTTT. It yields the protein CTSSLEGNRVKEAFF.

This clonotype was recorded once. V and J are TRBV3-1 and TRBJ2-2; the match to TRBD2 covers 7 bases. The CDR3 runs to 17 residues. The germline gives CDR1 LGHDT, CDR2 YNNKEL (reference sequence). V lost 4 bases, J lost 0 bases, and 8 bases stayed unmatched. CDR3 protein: CASSPGDGRPNTGELFF. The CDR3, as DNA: TGTGCCAGCAGCCCGGGGGACGGGAGGCCGAACACCGGGGAGCTGTTTTTT. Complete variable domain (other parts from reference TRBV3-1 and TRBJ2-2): DTAVSQTPKYLVTQMGNDKSIKCEQNLGHDTMYWYKQDSKKFLKIMFSYNNKELIINETVPNRFSPKSPDKAHLNLHINSLELGDSAVYFCASSPGDGRPNTGELFFGEGSRLTVL.

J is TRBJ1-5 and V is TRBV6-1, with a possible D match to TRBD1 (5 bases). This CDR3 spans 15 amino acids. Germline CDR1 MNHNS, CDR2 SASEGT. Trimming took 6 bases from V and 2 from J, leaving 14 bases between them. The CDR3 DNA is TGTGCCAGCAGGAAAAGGGGCGGTGGCAATCAGCCCCAGCATTTT. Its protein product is CASRKRGGGNQPQHF.

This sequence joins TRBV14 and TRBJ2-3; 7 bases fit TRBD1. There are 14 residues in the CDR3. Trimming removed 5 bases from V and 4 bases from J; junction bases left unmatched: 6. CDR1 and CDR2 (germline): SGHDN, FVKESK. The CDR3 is CASSTRQGSDTQYF. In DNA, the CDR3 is TGTGCCAGCAGCACCCGACAGGGTTCAGATACGCAGTATTTT.

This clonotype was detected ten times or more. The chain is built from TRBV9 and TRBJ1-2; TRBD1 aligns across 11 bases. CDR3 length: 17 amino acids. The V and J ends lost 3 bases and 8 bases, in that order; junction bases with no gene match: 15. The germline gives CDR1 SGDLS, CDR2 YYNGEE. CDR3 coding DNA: TGTGCCAGCAGCGCCCACAACTTACCGGGACAGGGGGGCGGCTACACCTTC. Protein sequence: CASSAHNLPGQGGGYTF.

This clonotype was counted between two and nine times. The CDR3 spells CASSSGYNEQFF. The CDR3 DNA reads TGTGCCAGCTCCTCCGGCTACAATGAGCAGTTCTTC. The rearrangement links TRBV11-2 to TRBJ2-1, with D uncertain. The CDR3 spans 12 residues. Germline V CDR1 and CDR2: SGHAT, FQNNGV. Trimming stripped 8 bases from V and 3 bases from J, with 8 bases between.

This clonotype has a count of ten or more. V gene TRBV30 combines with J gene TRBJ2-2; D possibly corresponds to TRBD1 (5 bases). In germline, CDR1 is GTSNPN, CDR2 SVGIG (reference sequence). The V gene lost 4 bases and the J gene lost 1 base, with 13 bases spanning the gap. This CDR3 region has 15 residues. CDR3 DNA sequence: TGTGCCTGGAAACTCTTCGACAGGAACACCGGGGAGCTGTTTTTT. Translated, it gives CAWKLFDRNTGELFF.